The 26 T cell receptor beta chains listed next were all sequenced from one sample in a study of blood T cell repertoires in COVID-19. Clones were sequenced by immunoSEQ multiplex PCR, and TCRdb holds only the in-frame ones, with some missing. Among over 150,000 clones listed, over 80% were seen once. The sequenced sample was peripheral blood. These receptors were collected from a woman in her fifties or sixties with acute or convalescent COVID-19.

In its sample, this clone was seen a few times. CDR3 sequence reads: CASSHRGLAGGPGELFF. In nucleotides, the CDR3 is TGTGCCAGCAGTCACCGAGGACTAGCGGGGGGGCCCGGGGAGCTGTTTTTT. The genes are TRBV6-2 or TRBV6-3 and TRBJ2-2; 15 positions agree with TRBD2. The CDR3 covers 17 residues. The V gene's germline CDR1 is MNHEY and CDR2 SVGEGT. Trimming removed 5 bases from V and 6 bases from J; junction bases left unmatched: 7.

The chain employs TRBV11-2 and TRBJ1-6; D uncertain. Germline-derived CDR1 and CDR2 are SGHAT and FQNNGV. CDR3 length: 14 amino acids. V shed 5 bases and J shed 10 bases, with 15 bases lying between them. CDR3 sequence (DNA): TGTGCCAGCAGCCAGGAGGGAGGCTCATCACCCCTCCACTTT. Its translation: CASSQEGGSSPLHF. The variable domain in full, with the rest retrieved from reference TRBV11-2 and TRBJ1-6, is EAGVAQSPRYKIIEKRQSVAFWCNPISGHATLYWYQQILGQGPKLLIQFQNNGVVDDSQLPKDRFSAERLKGVDSTLKIQPAKLEDSAVYLCASSQEGGSSPLHFGNGTRLTVT.

Here the CDR3 reads CASSPTSGSTDTQYF. CDR3 sequence (DNA): TGTGCCAGCAGCCCGACTAGCGGTAGCACAGATACGCAGTATTTT. The chain uses TRBV5-4 and TRBJ2-3; 9 positions agree with TRBD2. This CDR3 has 15 amino acids. CDR1 is SGHNT and CDR2 is YYREEE in the germline V gene (reference sequence). J lost 0 bases, V lost 4 bases, and 3 bases had no gene match. Full variable domain (outside the CDR3, taken from reference TRBV5-4 and TRBJ2-3): ETGVTQSPTHLIKTRGQQVTLRCSSQSGHNTVSWYQQALGQGPQFIFQYYREEENGRGNFPPRFSGLQFPNYSSELNVNALELDDSALYLCASSPTSGSTDTQYFGPGTRLTVL.

The chain joins TRBV4-2 to TRBJ1-6, with 8 bases lining up with TRBD1. The germline CDR1 and CDR2 sequences are LGHNA and YNFKEQ. This CDR3 is 16 amino acids long. V was clipped by 0 bases and J by 10 bases; unmatched bases: 8. The CDR3 DNA is TGTGCCAGCAGCCAAGAGTGGGGACAGGAGGCATCACCCCTCCACTTT. Amino acids: CASSQEWGQEASPLHF.

This chain links TRBV19 with TRBJ1-1; 7 positions match TRBD1. Trimming removed 5 bases from V and 2 bases from J; junction bases left unmatched: 5. The CDR3 consists of 14 residues. CDR1 LNHDA and CDR2 SQIVND come from the germline V gene (reference sequence). CDR3 DNA sequence: TGTGCCAGTAGTGGCCAGGGGGGTAACACTGAAGCTTTCTTT. This encodes CASSGQGGNTEAFF.

The CDR3 reads CASSPRFDSATNEKLFF. In nucleotides, the CDR3 is TGTGCCAGCTCACCACGCTTCGACAGTGCAACTAATGAAAAACTGTTTTTT. The chain carries TRBV18 and TRBJ1-4; the D gene is possibly TRBD1 (5 bases). From germline, CDR1 is KGHSH and CDR2 LQKENI. Deletions cut 1 base from V and 0 bases from J, with 12 bases between. The CDR3 has 17 amino acids.

The chain employs TRBV7-2 and TRBJ2-1; tentative D call: TRBD2 (6 bases). The CDR3 length is 15 residues. V shed 5 bases and J shed 4 bases, with 15 bases lying between them. Germline lookup yields CDR1 SGHTA and CDR2 FQGNSA. CDR3 DNA sequence: TGTGCCAGCAGCGGGACGGGGGATACTTACAATGAGCAGTTCTTC. As protein: CASSGTGDTYNEQFF.

This chain links TRBV25-1 with TRBJ2-1, with 8 positions matching TRBD2. The CDR3 spans 13 residues. Germline V gene data show CDR1 as MGHDK and CDR2 as SYGVNS. The V and J ends lost 6 bases and 4 bases, in that order; junction bases with no gene match: 2. CDR3 sequence (DNA): TGTGCCAGCAGGGGCGGGGGGTACAATGAGCAGTTCTTC. Translation gives CASRGGGYNEQFF.

J is TRBJ1-1 and V is TRBV6-5; tentatively, D is TRBD1 (5 bases). V lost 7 bases and J 7 bases, leaving 16 bases between the germline ends. Looked up from germline, CDR1 is MNHEY and CDR2 is SVGAGI. The CDR3 length is 13 residues. The CDR3 reads CASKSGGGLEAFF. For the CDR3, the DNA is TGTGCCAGCAAATCCGGGGGGGGTCTTGAAGCTTTCTTT.

The chain is built from TRBV5-6 and TRBJ2-7; D may be TRBD1 (5 bases). The CDR3 covers 14 residues. Germline values: CDR1 SGHDT, CDR2 YYEEEE. Trimming took 4 bases from V and 6 from J, leaving 17 bases between them. The CDR3 loop reads CASSGAGKITEQYF. CDR3 sequence (DNA): TGTGCCAGCAGCGGGGCAGGGAAAATCACCGAGCAGTACTTC.

The chain is built from TRBV19 and TRBJ2-3; possible D gene TRBD1, 5 bases. In germline, CDR1 is LNHDA, CDR2 SQIVND (reference sequence). Trimming removed 9 bases at V and 2 bases at J, with 12 bases between. There are 13 residues in the CDR3. The DNA of the CDR3 is TGTGCCAGCCGAGACAGAAACACAGATACGCAGTATTTT. This codes for CASRDRNTDTQYF.

This chain uses TRBV19 with TRBJ2-1; TRBD2 is a possible D gene (6 bases). This CDR3 is built from 16 residues. Between the trimmed V and J ends, which lost 5 bases and 0 bases, there was a span of 14 bases. Germline CDR1 is LNHDA and CDR2 is SQIVND (reference sequence). CDR3 amino acids: CASSRLALSSYNEQFF. The CDR3 bases are TGTGCCAGTAGTCGGCTAGCGCTAAGCTCCTACAATGAGCAGTTCTTC.

Details on this clone: At one end the junction does not follow the germline gene, possibly because of a read error. The chain recombines TRBV5-4 with TRBJ1-3; 7 nucleotides match TRBD1. The CDR3 sequence is 15 residues long. CDR1 SGHNT and CDR2 YYREEE come from the germline V gene (reference sequence). For the CDR3, the DNA is TGTGCCAGCAGTTTGGACAGGCCCCCTGGAAACACCATATATTTT. Encoded protein: CASSLDRPPGNTIYF.

This clone was detected a few times. This rearrangement joins TRBV27 to TRBJ2-1; 9 positions match TRBD2. The J segment lost 3 bases and the V segment lost 0 bases, leaving 3 bases of the junction unmatched. Germline CDR1 reads MNHEY; CDR2 reads SMNVEV (reference sequence). This CDR3 is 16 amino acids long. CDR3 sequence: CASSLSSGGNYNEQFF. The CDR3 DNA reads TGTGCCAGCAGTTTATCTAGCGGGGGTAACTACAATGAGCAGTTCTTC.

This clone was found a few times. The CDR3 DNA reads TGTGCCAGCAGCTTGGTACAGCCGCGCACCGGGGAGCTGTTTTTT. It is translated as CASSLVQPRTGELFF. The rearrangement uses TRBV5-5 and TRBJ2-2, with D hard to call. V lost 0 bases, J lost 4 bases, and 10 bases lay in between. Germline V lookup: CDR1 SGHKS, CDR2 YYEKEE (reference sequence). The CDR3 consists of 15 residues.

The genes are TRBV4-3 and TRBJ1-2; TRBD1 matches 8 bases. Losses at the gene ends were 0 bases for V and 4 bases for J; bases not matched to a gene: 13. This CDR3 comprises 18 residues. CDR1 is LGHNA, CDR2 YSLEER, per germline. The CDR3 here is CASSQDTGSGTGLYGYTF. In DNA form, the CDR3 reads TGCGCCAGCAGCCAAGATACGGGTTCCGGGACAGGACTCTATGGCTACACCTTC.

The genes are TRBV7-2 and TRBJ1-4; TRBD1 might be the D (6 bases). Per germline, CDR1 SGHTA and CDR2 FQGNSA. The CDR3 runs 14 residues. Trimming took off 4 bases at V and 7 bases at J, with 13 bases between the two ends. The CDR3 is CASSSWGLSEKLFF. CDR3 DNA: TGTGCCAGCAGCTCCTGGGGGCTGAGTGAAAAACTGTTTTTT.

This chain joins TRBV2 and TRBJ1-6; tentatively, D is TRBD1 (6 bases). Germline CDR1 and CDR2: SNHLY and FYNNEI. Trimming cost V 5 bases and J 7 bases, with 12 bases left between them. There are 14 residues in the CDR3. The DNA of the CDR3 is TGTGCCAGCAGTATTGACAGGACGAATTCACCCCTCCACTTT. It is translated as CASSIDRTNSPLHF.

As for this clone: The same CDR3 can be traced to other DNA sequences in this sample. The chain carries TRBV5-1 and TRBJ2-1; 7 bases line up with TRBD2. With 4 bases clipped from V and 3 bases from J, the junction kept 1 base outside the gene matches. Germline V gene lookup returns CDR1 SGHRS and CDR2 YFSETQ. This CDR3 has 13 amino acids. The DNA of the CDR3 is TGCGCCAGCAGCCTAGCGGTCTACAATGAGCAGTTCTTC. It is translated as CASSLAVYNEQFF.

In its sample, this clone was seen a few times. The chain couples TRBV28 to TRBJ1-2; maybe TRBD1 (6 bases). Deletions cut 6 bases from V and 5 bases from J, with 22 bases between. The CDR3 is 16 amino acids. Germline values: CDR1 MDHEN, CDR2 SYDVKM. CDR3 sequence (DNA): TGTGCCAGCAGAGTTGAAACAGGGACATATTGGTATGGCTACACCTTC. It is translated as CASRVETGTYWYGYTF.

This clone turned up a few times. CDR3 residues: CASSFSGGIGDQPQHF. The CDR3 nucleotides are TGTGCCAGCAGCTTTTCCGGGGGTATTGGGGATCAGCCCCAGCATTTT. The J gene is TRBJ1-5, the V gene TRBV7-9; D is perhaps TRBD1 (5 bases). Germline assignment: CDR1 SEHNR and CDR2 FQNEAQ (reference sequence). This CDR3 spans 16 amino acids. The V end lost 3 bases, the J end lost 5 bases, and 17 bases lay between the germline ends.

The V gene is TRBV6-6, the J gene TRBJ1-5; D call uncertain. Trimming stripped 2 bases from V and 2 bases from J, with 4 bases between. The germline CDR1 and CDR2 sequences are MNHNY and SVGAGI (reference sequence). The CDR3 is 13 residues long. This CDR3 is CASSYEGNQPQHF. DNA for the CDR3: TGTGCCAGCAGTTACGAGGGCAATCAGCCCCAGCATTTT.

This clone was counted only a few times. The chain joins TRBV18 to TRBJ2-1; the match to TRBD2 covers 8 bases. From germline, CDR1 is KGHSH and CDR2 LQKENI. The CDR3 sequence is 16 residues long. V shed 0 bases and J 3 bases; nucleotides not matched to a gene: 4. CDR3 DNA sequence: TGTGCCAGCTCACCACCGGCGGGAGGCTTCTACAATGAGCAGTTCTTC. It encodes CASSPPAGGFYNEQFF.

The chain couples TRBV15 to TRBJ2-5; TRBD1 might be the D (5 bases). Per the germline V gene, CDR1 is LNHNV and CDR2 is YYDKDF (reference sequence). Trimming removed 0 bases from V and 5 bases from J, with 16 bases in between. This CDR3 spans 16 amino acids. The CDR3 region has the DNA TGTGCCACCAGCAGAGATCAGGTAGCAGGGATGGAGACCCAGTACTTC. This sequence encodes CATSRDQVAGMETQYF.

The rearrangement links TRBV6-6 to TRBJ2-7; D gene unclear. This CDR3 comprises 16 residues. Germline V lookup: CDR1 MNHNY, CDR2 SVGAGI (reference sequence). Deletions cut 0 bases from V and 0 bases from J, with 12 bases between. CDR3 in amino acids: CASSYSSPGFSYEQYF. CDR3 DNA sequence: TGTGCCAGCAGTTACTCATCCCCGGGTTTCTCCTACGAGCAGTACTTC.

This chain connects TRBV3-1 (or the pseudogene TRBV3-2) to TRBJ1-2, with 9 bases identical to TRBD1. V lost 3 bases and J lost 8; bases outside the gene matches: 4. The CDR3 length is 13 residues. CDR1 is LGHDT and CDR2 is YNNKEL in the germline V gene (reference sequence). The CDR3 DNA follows: TGTGCCAGCAGCCATAGGGACAGGGCAGGCTACACCTTC. Translation: CASSHRDRAGYTF.